Reported below is one T cell receptor (beta chain). Its antigen is not identified. The data were produced by immunoSEQ multiplex PCR, yet TCRdb's version contains in-frame clones alone and is incomplete. Altogether some 80,000 clones are present, 60% to 85% being singletons, with the ten largest covering roughly 28%. These data are taken from a study of T cell responses to AZD1222 COVID-19 vaccine. CDR3 length equals 14 residues. V lost 3 bases and J 2 bases, leaving 7 bases between the germline ends. CDR1 and CDR2 (germline): MNHEY, SMNVEV (reference sequence). Study conclusions and caveats: Once two AZD1222 doses were given, Spike-specific TCR breadth and depth went up. White British donors predominated, females outnumbered males, and clonal diversity was possibly underestimated.

The source is an adult who received the MenACWY meningococcal vaccine as a control. V and J are TRBV27 and TRBJ2-2, with unresolved D. The source was peripheral blood, collected 28 days after the second dose of the MenACWY control vaccine. Here the CDR3 reads CASSLIGNTGELFF. For the CDR3, the DNA is TGTGCCAGCAGTTTGATAGGTAACACCGGGGAGCTGTTTTTT.